The sample holds many counts of the clone carrying this TCR beta chain. Its specificity is unknown. The V gene's germline CDR1 is SGHDN and CDR2 FVKESK. CDR3 length equals 13 residues. Trimming stripped 0 bases from V and 6 bases from J, with 7 bases between. The sample is drawn from a study of T-cell reconstitution after alpha-beta-depleted transplantation in children. General study points: Newly produced T cells mostly provided counts and TCRbeta diversity after one year, as hyperexpanded clones declined. The study traced high day-60 TCRbeta diversity in some patients to surviving recipient T cells and thymic progenitors. Several hundred expanded graft clones reportedly supplied alpha-beta T cells about two months after transplant.

Unique molecular identifiers were incorporated during preparation of the TCRbeta library. TCRdb reprocessed the PCR reads via MiXCR and lists one record per CDR3 protein. The table records tens of thousands of distinct CDR3 sequences, about 6.3% of them present only once. The material was PBMCs, mostly from graft donor cells, obtained 180 days after TCRalphabeta/CD19-depleted stem cell transplant. This receptor was obtained from a male patient younger than 18 who had a stem cell transplant for acute myeloid leukemia, so the T cells may come from the graft donor. The rearrangement joins TRBV14 to TRBJ2-3; D not certain. Here the CDR3 DNA reads TGTGCCAGCAGCCAAGATGAAGCGGATACGCAGTATTTT. Translating gives CASSQDEADTQYF.